What follows are 17 T cell receptor beta chains derived from one specimen sequenced in a study of shared clonotypes between healthy human individuals. The method was immunoSEQ multiplex PCR; TCRdb's version includes in-frame clones alone and lacks a portion of them. The sample lists about 2.3 million clones, 90% to 95% occurring once. Sample: naive CD4+ T cells from PBMCs. As for subset: CD45RA+ positively selected. The receptor set was obtained from a man aged 18 to 29 in good health. Some clones in this sample may be carry-over from other donors' samples.

The chain recombines TRBV11-2 with TRBJ1-3; perhaps TRBD1 as D (5 bases). The germline V and J ends were trimmed by 1 base and 2 bases, with 9 bases remaining between them. This CDR3 is 15 amino acids long. Germline V gives CDR1 SGHAT, CDR2 FQNNGV. The CDR3 bases are TGTGCCAGCAGCTTAGTGTCGGGGCCTGGAAACACCATATATTTT. Translated: CASSLVSGPGNTIYF.

The chain links TRBV7-9 to TRBJ1-5; D remains ambiguous. V gave up 1 base and J gave up 4 bases, with 5 bases separating them. The CDR3 has 13 amino acids. The germline V gene has CDR1 SEHNR and CDR2 FQNEAQ (reference sequence). Written as DNA, the CDR3 is TGTGCCAGCAGCTTAGAGCCTAATCAGCCCCAGCATTTT. Amino acid sequence: CASSLEPNQPQHF.

The chain uses TRBV5-1 and TRBJ1-1; unclear D gene. The germline CDR1 and CDR2 sequences are SGHRS and YFSETQ. Trimming left V 7 bases short and J 4 bases short, with 11 bases between. CDR3 length: 12 residues. Here the CDR3 DNA reads TGCGCCAGCGGGGAGTGGGGCACTGAAGCTTTCTTT. Its translation: CASGEWGTEAFF.

The V call is TRBV5-1, the J call TRBJ1-1, with TRBD1 as a possible D gene (6 bases). This CDR3 comprises 12 residues. V gave up 1 base and J gave up 8 bases, with 9 bases separating them. Looked up from germline, CDR1 is SGHRS and CDR2 is YFSETQ. The CDR3: CASSLYGGEAFF. In nucleotides, the CDR3 is TGCGCCAGCAGCTTGTATGGGGGCGAAGCTTTCTTT.

The chain is built from TRBV19 and TRBJ2-7, with D tentatively TRBD2 (5 bases). The V end lost 4 bases, the J end lost 1 base, and 17 bases lay between the germline ends. The germline gives CDR1 LNHDA, CDR2 SQIVND (reference sequence). The CDR3 spans 16 residues. CDR3 loop: CASSNGGSSSSYEQYF. The CDR3 nucleotides are TGTGCCAGTAGTAACGGAGGTAGTTCCTCTTCCTACGAGCAGTACTTC.

The chain joins TRBV28 to TRBJ2-7; TRBD2 aligns across 11 bases. The CDR3 is 13 amino acids. V was pared by 7 bases and J by 9 bases, with 8 bases of the junction left unmatched. CDR1 is MDHEN and CDR2 is SYDVKM in the germline V gene. CDR3 region: CASIGLAGGRQYF. The CDR3 coding sequence is TGTGCCAGCATTGGCCTAGCGGGAGGCAGGCAGTACTTC.

Only one count was recorded for this clone. This specimen includes other DNA sequences encoding the same CDR3. This chain joins TRBV7-2 and TRBJ1-5; 8 bases are a match to TRBD1. This CDR3 has 15 residues. Per the germline V gene, CDR1 is SGHTA and CDR2 is FQGNSA. Trimming removed 1 base from V and 4 bases from J; junction bases left unmatched: 3. This CDR3 reads CASSLGTGSNQPQHF. CDR3 DNA: TGTGCCAGCAGCTTAGGGACAGGGTCGAATCAGCCCCAGCATTTT.

The rearrangement links TRBV5-4 to TRBJ2-5; possible D gene TRBD1, 5 bases. V lost 5 bases and J lost 1, with 12 bases in between. Germline V gives CDR1 SGHNT, CDR2 YYREEE (reference sequence). This CDR3 spans 14 amino acids. CDR3 region: CASSLPDSQETQYF. CDR3 sequence (DNA): TGTGCCAGCAGTCTTCCCGACAGCCAAGAGACCCAGTACTTC.

This clone was detected only a few times. The sample has other DNA sequences that encode this CDR3 too. V and J are TRBV28 and TRBJ1-1; D not resolved. From germline, CDR1 is MDHEN and CDR2 SYDVKM. V lost 3 bases to trimming and J lost 4 bases, with 9 bases between them. The CDR3 has 13 amino acids. Written as DNA, the CDR3 is TGTGCCAGCAGTTTGGGAGGGAGCACTGAAGCTTTCTTT. This codes for CASSLGGSTEAFF.

The chain employs TRBV5-6 and TRBJ2-7; TRBD2 matches 11 bases. The CDR3 is 15 amino acids. Trimming removed 4 bases from V and 5 bases from J; junction bases left unmatched: 8. Germline V gene lookup returns CDR1 SGHDT and CDR2 YYEEEE. The CDR3 sequence is CASSPRGLAAHEQYF. The CDR3 DNA follows: TGTGCCAGCAGCCCCCGGGGACTAGCGGCCCACGAGCAGTACTTC.

This clone appeared once. The chain couples TRBV30 to TRBJ2-5; D is ambiguous. CDR1 is GTSNPN, CDR2 SVGIG, per germline (reference sequence). Between the trimmed V and J ends, which lost 3 bases and 4 bases, there was a span of 6 bases. This CDR3 has 11 residues. The CDR3 nucleotides read TGTGCCTGGAGATCAAGAGAGACCCAGTACTTC. It yields the protein CAWRSRETQYF.

The V and J genes are TRBV28 and TRBJ1-2; D is unresolved. Between the trimmed V and J ends, which lost 7 bases and 7 bases, there was a span of 13 bases. CDR3 length equals 12 residues. Looked up from germline, CDR1 is MDHEN and CDR2 is SYDVKM. For the CDR3, the DNA is TGTGCCAGCAACTCCCCGCAGCGTGGCTACACCTTC. It specifies CASNSPQRGYTF.

The chain is built from TRBV5-1 and TRBJ2-2; D assignment may be TRBD1 or TRBD2 (6 bases each). V was shortened by 0 bases and J by 4 bases, with 13 bases between the two germline ends. CDR1 is SGHRS and CDR2 is YFSETQ in the germline V gene. The CDR3 consists of 16 residues. In DNA, the CDR3 is TGCGCCAGCAGCTTGGAGGGGGGCCGGGGCACCGGGGAGCTGTTTTTT. Its protein is CASSLEGGRGTGELFF. Based on the CDR3 plus reference TRBV5-1 and TRBJ2-2, the full variable domain is KAGVTQTPRYLIKTRGQQVTLSCSPISGHRSVSWYQQTPGQGLQFLFEYFSETQRNKGNFPGRFSGRQFSNSRSEMNVSTLELGDSALYLCASSLEGGRGTGELFFGEGSRLTVL.

V gene TRBV4-3 combines with J gene TRBJ1-1; weak D call: TRBD1 (6 bases). Germline CDR1 reads LGHNA; CDR2 reads YSLEER. CDR3 length: 14 residues. Between the trimmed V and J ends, which lost 1 base and 4 bases, there was a span of 10 bases. CDR3 sequence: CASSQGGGVTEAFF. The CDR3 DNA reads TGCGCCAGCAGCCAAGGAGGGGGTGTCACTGAAGCTTTCTTT.

Points on this clone: This sample includes further DNA sequences coding for the same CDR3. The gene calls are TRBV6-1 and TRBJ2-7; 8 bases are a match to TRBD1. From germline, CDR1 is MNHNS and CDR2 SASEGT. This CDR3 region has 14 residues. Trimming at V came to 5 bases and at J to 3 bases, leaving 6 bases not matched to a gene. CDR3 coding DNA: TGTGCCAGCAGTCCCCGACAGGGGTTCTACGAGCAGTACTTC. As protein: CASSPRQGFYEQYF.

A remark on this clone: At the DNA level, this CDR3 is encoded by other sequences in the same sample as well. V is TRBV5-1 and J is TRBJ2-7, with D hard to call. The CDR3 is 12 residues long. From germline, CDR1 is SGHRS and CDR2 YFSETQ. The V end was cut by 4 bases, the J end by 3 bases, with 8 bases between. The CDR3 here is CASSLGGYEQYF. The DNA of the CDR3 is TGCGCCAGCAGCCTAGGCGGCTACGAGCAGTACTTC.

The rearrangement joins TRBV6-5 to TRBJ2-7; D may be TRBD1 or TRBD2 (7 bases each). This CDR3 contains 14 residues. Germline V gene data show CDR1 as MNHEY and CDR2 as SVGAGI. The V end lost 6 bases, the J end lost 6 bases, and 18 bases lay between the germline ends. CDR3 nucleotides: TGTGCCAGCAGCCCTGGGGGGGACAGCCGCGAGCAGTACTTC. Protein product: CASSPGGDSREQYF.